Shown below are 24 T cell receptor beta chains from a single sample sequenced in a study of T cell changes during pregnancy in multiple sclerosis. Libraries were prepared by immunoSEQ multiplex PCR; TCRdb keeps only in-frame clonotypes and omits some of them. The sample contains approximately 49,000 clones, roughly 92% of which appear only once. This specimen consisted of CD4+ T cells from peripheral blood mononuclear cells, obtained in the second trimester of pregnancy. The receptors originated from a female donor in good health, enrolled as a control in a pregnancy study.

As for this clone: One end of the junction varies from germline; a read error may be responsible. The rearrangement links TRBV29-1 to TRBJ2-7; D is perhaps TRBD1 (5 bases). Germline loops: CDR1 SQVTM, CDR2 ANQGSEA. This CDR3 has 12 amino acids. CDR3 in amino acids: CSVEDTSNEQYF. The CDR3 region has the DNA TGCAGCGTTGAGGACACCTCCAACGAGCAGTACTTC.

The chain combines TRBV27 with TRBJ1-2; the D gene is possibly TRBD1 (6 bases). The CDR3 loop spans 14 amino acids. Per germline, CDR1 MNHEY and CDR2 SMNVEV (reference sequence). Trimming took off 0 bases at V and 8 bases at J, with 13 bases between the two ends. CDR3 protein: CASSLSLGGAGYTF. Written as DNA, the CDR3 is TGTGCCAGCAGTTTATCGTTGGGGGGGGCAGGCTACACCTTC.

This chain's CDR3 is CASSAGTSGRARGETQYF. The CDR3 coding sequence is TGTGCCAGCAGTGCGGGGACTAGCGGGAGGGCGAGGGGAGAGACCCAGTACTTC. The V and J genes are TRBV6-1 and TRBJ2-5; TRBD2 aligns across 16 bases. V lost 4 bases to trimming and J lost 4 bases; unmatched junction nucleotides: 9. Germline V gives CDR1 MNHNS, CDR2 SASEGT. This CDR3 contains 18 residues.

This clone showed up just a few times. V usage is TRBV30 and J usage is TRBJ1-5, with D perhaps matching TRBD1 (6 bases). The CDR3 extends over 14 amino acids. V lost 2 bases to trimming and J lost 0 bases, with 8 bases between them. The germline V gene has CDR1 GTSNPN and CDR2 SVGIG (reference sequence). CDR3 DNA: TGTGCCTGGAGTACAGGGTATAGCAATCAGCCCCAGCATTTT. This translates into CAWSTGYSNQPQHF.

This chain connects TRBV18 to TRBJ1-2, with TRBD1 identical over 8 bases. The length of the CDR3 is 16 residues. Germline CDR1 reads KGHSH; CDR2 reads LQKENI. Unmatched junction bases numbered 16, after V lost 3 bases and J lost 10 bases. The CDR3 is CASSPRTGRSGGHYTF. The CDR3, as DNA: TGTGCCAGCTCACCGAGGACAGGGAGGAGTGGGGGACACTACACCTTC.

The V call is TRBV2, the J call TRBJ2-1; weak D call: TRBD2 (6 bases). CDR1 and CDR2 (germline): SNHLY, FYNNEI. The CDR3 consists of 14 residues. Trimming took off 2 bases at V and 6 bases at J, with 11 bases between the two ends. The CDR3 DNA reads as TGTGCCAGCAGTGAAAGGGCGGGATCCAATGAGCAGTTCTTC. Translating gives CASSERAGSNEQFF.

This clone is a singleton in its sample. The chain couples TRBV5-1 to TRBJ1-1; D gene uncertain. The CDR3 runs 15 residues. Trimming pared 0 bases from V and 0 bases from J, leaving 9 bases between. Germline V lookup: CDR1 SGHRS, CDR2 YFSETQ. CDR3 sequence: CASSLVEEMNTEAFF. The DNA for the CDR3 is TGCGCCAGCAGCTTGGTTGAGGAAATGAACACTGAAGCTTTCTTT.

The CDR3 protein is CSVGQGTDTQYF. The CDR3 region has the DNA TGCAGCGTTGGTCAGGGCACAGATACGCAGTATTTT. The chain couples TRBV29-1 to TRBJ2-3, with D unresolved. Germline V CDR1 and CDR2: SQVTM, ANQGSEA. With 4 bases removed from V and 1 base from J, the gap between germline ends came to 6 bases. This CDR3 comprises 12 residues.

This clone was detected once. The CDR3 sequence: CASRDSLYEQYF. CDR3 nucleotides: TGTGCCAGCCGGGACAGCCTCTACGAGCAGTACTTC. The V and J genes are TRBV6-5 and TRBJ2-7, with 7 nucleotides matching TRBD1. V was pared by 8 bases and J by 3 bases, with 4 bases of the junction left unmatched. This CDR3 spans 12 amino acids. Germline CDR1 is MNHEY and CDR2 is SVGAGI.

The chain employs TRBV12-1 and TRBJ2-3; the table's D call, TRBD1, was not checked against the DNA. TRBV12-1 constitutes a pseudogene. The CDR3 totals 14 residues. This chain's CDR3 is CARRSGDPTDTQYF. CDR3 nucleotides: TGTGCCAGAAGGTCAGGGGACCCCACAGATACGCAGTATTTT.

The chain joins TRBV2 to TRBJ2-7, with 9 bases matching TRBD1. Trimming cost V 9 bases and J 0 bases; bases outside gene matches: 6. This CDR3 spans 14 amino acids. Germline V gene sequence: CDR1 SNHLY, CDR2 FYNNEI. The CDR3 coding sequence is TGTGCCAGAGGGGGGACAGGGAGCTCCTACGAGCAGTACTTC. Residues: CARGGTGSSYEQYF. Full variable domain (rest looked up from reference TRBV2 and TRBJ2-7): EPEVTQTPSHQVTQMGQEVILRCVPISNHLYFYWYRQILGQKVEFLVSFYNNEISEKSEIFDDQFSVERPDGSNFTLKIRSTKLEDSAMYFCARGGTGSSYEQYFGPGTRLTVT.

J is TRBJ2-1 and V is TRBV19, with D possibly TRBD1 on 6 matching bases. Germline loops: CDR1 LNHDA, CDR2 SQIVND (reference sequence). V shed 6 bases and J shed 4 bases, with 10 bases lying between them. CDR3 size: 13 residues. CDR3 sequence: CASRSDRYNEQFF. The CDR3 nucleotides are TGTGCCAGTAGGTCGGACAGATACAATGAGCAGTTCTTC.

The chain uses TRBV7-2 and TRBJ1-2; the D is unclear. The V end lost 1 base, the J end lost 5 bases, and 5 bases lay between the germline ends. Germline V CDR1 and CDR2: SGHTA, FQGNSA. The CDR3 totals 12 residues. CDR3 coding DNA: TGTGCCAGCAGCTTAGTCAGTTATGGCTACACCTTC. It codes for CASSLVSYGYTF.

The chain uses TRBV2 and TRBJ2-3; 9 nucleotides align to TRBD1. The CDR3 extends over 14 amino acids. CDR1 SNHLY and CDR2 FYNNEI come from the germline V gene. With V trimmed by 8 bases and J by 2 bases, 5 bases remained unmatched. CDR3 in DNA: TGTGCCAGCGGACAGGGGATTATCACAGATACGCAGTATTTT. Translated, it gives CASGQGIITDTQYF.

The chain recombines TRBV4-3 with TRBJ2-5; 14 bases line up with TRBD2. With 4 bases clipped from V and 5 bases from J, the junction kept 9 bases outside the gene matches. The germline gives CDR1 LGHNA, CDR2 YSLEER. The CDR3 length is 17 residues. The CDR3 DNA is TGCGCCAGCAGCCTCGGGGGACTAGCGGGAGTCAGGGAGACCCAGTACTTC. Amino acid sequence: CASSLGGLAGVRETQYF.

The chain combines TRBV30 with TRBJ1-2; 11 bases line up with TRBD1. Germline CDR1 reads GTSNPN; CDR2 reads SVGIG (reference sequence). V shed 1 base and J 7 bases; nucleotides not matched to a gene: 5. The CDR3 sequence is 14 residues long. CDR3 bases: TGTGCCTGGAGTGGGACAGGGGGCCCTGGTGGCTACACCTTC. Its translation: CAWSGTGGPGGYTF.

The genes are TRBV4-2 and TRBJ1-2, with D perhaps matching TRBD1 (5 bases). V was pared by 0 bases and J by 3 bases, with 8 bases between. The CDR3 has 14 amino acids. Germline loops: CDR1 LGHNA, CDR2 YNFKEQ. The CDR3 DNA reads as TGTGCCAGCAGCCAAGATGGGGCCTACTATGGCTACACCTTC. Its protein product is CASSQDGAYYGYTF.

This clone was seen a single time. The chain carries TRBV7-2 and TRBJ2-1; a possible D gene is TRBD1 (5 bases). The CDR3 length is 16 residues. V lost 6 bases and J 3 bases, leaving 18 bases between the germline ends. Germline-derived CDR1 and CDR2 are SGHTA and FQGNSA. The DNA of the CDR3 is TGTGCCAGCAGGCTTCTTAGGGGTCCGAACTACAATGAGCAGTTCTTC. Protein product: CASRLLRGPNYNEQFF.

The V and J genes are TRBV15 and TRBJ2-3; TRBD2 aligns across 7 bases. The CDR3 loop spans 16 amino acids. V gave up 0 bases and J gave up 0 bases; unmatched junction bases: 3. Germline values: CDR1 LNHNV, CDR2 YYDKDF (reference sequence). In nucleotides, the CDR3 is TGTGCCACCAGCAGAGAGGGGAGGGCTAGCACAGATACGCAGTATTTT. As protein: CATSREGRASTDTQYF.

The chain couples TRBV28 to TRBJ2-7; 9 bases fit TRBD1. The CDR3 is 17 amino acids. J was trimmed by 5 bases and V by 5 bases; bases with no gene match: 16. Germline loops: CDR1 MDHEN, CDR2 SYDVKM. CDR3 DNA: TGTGCCAGCAGTCCGCTGCCGGGACAGGGCAAATGGCACGAGCAGTACTTC. Translating it yields CASSPLPGQGKWHEQYF.

The genes are TRBV7-9 and TRBJ2-7; maybe TRBD2 (5 bases). With 7 bases removed from V and 1 base from J, the gap between germline ends came to 11 bases. Germline CDR1 is SEHNR and CDR2 is FQNEAQ (reference sequence). The CDR3 sequence is 13 residues long. For the CDR3, the DNA is TGTGCCAGCACCCCGCCGGGGTCCTACGAGCAGTACTTC. This translates into CASTPPGSYEQYF.

The chain recombines TRBV9 with TRBJ2-7; TRBD1 is a possible D gene (5 bases). Germline V gene data show CDR1 as SGDLS and CDR2 as YYNGEE. Trimming left V 4 bases short and J 0 bases short, with 8 bases between. The CDR3 is 13 amino acids. Written as DNA, the CDR3 is TGTGCCAGCAGCTCCCAGGGCTCCTACGAGCAGTACTTC. This codes for CASSSQGSYEQYF.

The chain combines TRBV10-2 with TRBJ2-7; D ambiguous. Germline assignment: CDR1 WSHSY and CDR2 SAAADI. Trimming pared 3 bases from V and 2 bases from J, leaving 8 bases between. The CDR3 totals 13 residues. The CDR3 coding sequence is TGCGCCAGCAGTGAATACTTGCCCTACGAGCAGTACTTC. Translated: CASSEYLPYEQYF.

The rearrangement joins TRBV5-1 to TRBJ2-2, with TRBD1 matching over 11 bases. The CDR3 has 16 amino acids. Trimming took 4 bases from V and 4 from J; bases not matched to a gene: 6. Germline values: CDR1 SGHRS, CDR2 YFSETQ. The CDR3 region is CASSITGTGGTGELFF. CDR3 nucleotides: TGCGCCAGCAGCATTACCGGGACAGGGGGCACCGGGGAGCTGTTTTTT. The full variable domain, its missing parts supplied by reference TRBV5-1 and TRBJ2-2, is KAGVTQTPRYLIKTRGQQVTLSCSPISGHRSVSWYQQTPGQGLQFLFEYFSETQRNKGNFPGRFSGRQFSNSRSEMNVSTLELGDSALYLCASSITGTGGTGELFFGEGSRLTVL.